This T cell receptor (beta chain) was sequenced in a study of CD8 T cells in ankylosing spondylitis (dated by TCRdb to 2016 to 2017). With regard to the full study: The study profiled T cell receptor beta repertoires in healthy donors and ankylosing spondylitis patients to find disease-linked TCR variants. In total, the full study cohort was made up of roughly 110 healthy donors and 25 to 30 ankylosing spondylitis patients. Samples of peripheral blood were taken, and for ankylosing spondylitis patients, synovial fluid was collected as well.

A distance of 14 bases separates the germline ends of V and J, which lose 3 bases and 8 bases respectively. Reading the germline V gene (reference sequence) gives CDR1 DFQATT and CDR2 SNEGSKA. The CDR3, cysteine through phenylalanine, is 13 amino acids long. CDR3 DNA is the only sequence kept; it has 39 bases, read in frame from the first base. Sequencing took place on an Illumina HiSeq 2500. Quantitative 5'-RACE with molecular barcodes was the method used to prepare the TCR beta libraries. The authors' pipeline ran thus. A new computational method based on a probabilistic model of VDJ rearrangement was used to identify disease-linked TCR variants. TCRdb reanalyzed the raw reads on its own, using fastp at Q25 for trimming and MiXCR for clone calling, and kept in-frame beta chains. Rows with a matching CDR3 protein are joined into one entry that keeps the most common DNA and genes. The V and J calls reflect TCRdb's pipeline rather than the authors' work. The sample table records 220,000 or so distinct CDR3 sequences; about 11% of these occur just once. The ten biggest clones cover 20% to 25% of the sample.

This clonotype was detected many times. What this receptor recognizes is not known. Base quality data are lacking; no much larger clone is found one base away. Findings and caveats that apply to the study as a whole: Some TCR beta motif variants had previously been reported in synovial fluid and blood of reactive arthritis patients, which suggested common disease-initiation mechanisms. In peripheral blood, the disease-linked clones were found at relatively low frequencies and had a CD8+ phenotype. A TCR beta motif made up of fewer than 10 highly homologous amino acid variants appeared to be characteristic of blood from ankylosing spondylitis patients. The disease-linked clones were reported as significantly enriched in matched synovial fluid samples from ankylosing spondylitis patients.

The rearrangement combines TRBV20-1 with TRBJ2-4, with TRBD1 tentatively as D gene (7 bases match). The source material was blood, either unsorted or a sorted T cell fraction (not recorded which). The sequence was collected from a male donor with ankylosing spondylitis or in good health (not recorded which). The DNA sequence is as follows: TGCAGTGCTAGTGTTCAGGGGGGAGACATTCAGTACTTC. Translated, this is CSASVQGGDIQYF.